This T cell receptor (beta chain) was found in a study of OX40 agonist ivuxolimab in advanced cancers. About the study: Two cutaneous melanoma patients and one hepatocellular carcinoma patient, three in all, had partial responses.

Sequenced by immunoSEQ multiplex PCR; TCRdb stores in-frame clones only, minus some. The table has about 76,000 clones, more than 85% seen once. The CDR3 has 14 amino acids. V dropped 3 bases and J dropped 2 bases, with 10 bases sitting between them. Germline CDR1 is SGHNT and CDR2 is YYREEE (reference sequence). Study-level points and caveats: Clonal expansion was seen in CD4+ and CD8+ blood T cells by week 6 at 0.1 to 3.0 mg/kg.

This clone was recorded a few times. Its antigen remains unidentified. The receptor comes from an adult with an advanced solid tumor such as melanoma, head and neck, liver or kidney cancer. The material sequenced was CD4+ or CD8+ T cells sorted from blood, taken in a trial of the OX40 agonist ivuxolimab. This sequence joins TRBV5-4 and TRBJ2-3, with D possibly matching TRBD2 (5 bases). CDR3 bases: TGTGCCAGCAGCTCTAGCACATCCACAGATACGCAGTATTTT. It translates to CASSSSTSTDTQYF.